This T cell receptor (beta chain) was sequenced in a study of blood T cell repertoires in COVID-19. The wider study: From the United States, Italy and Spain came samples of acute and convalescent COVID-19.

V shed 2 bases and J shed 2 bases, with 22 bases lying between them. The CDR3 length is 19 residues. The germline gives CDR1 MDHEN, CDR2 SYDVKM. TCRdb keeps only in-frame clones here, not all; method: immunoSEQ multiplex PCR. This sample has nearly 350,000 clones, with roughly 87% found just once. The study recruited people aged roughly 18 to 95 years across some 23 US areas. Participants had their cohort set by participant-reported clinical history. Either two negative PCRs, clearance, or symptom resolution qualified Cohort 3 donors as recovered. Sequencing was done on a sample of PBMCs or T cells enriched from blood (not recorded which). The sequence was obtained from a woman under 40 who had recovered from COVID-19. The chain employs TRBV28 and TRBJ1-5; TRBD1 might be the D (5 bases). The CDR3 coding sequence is TGTGCCAGCAGTTTAGCTGCTGGTTTTTGGGGCCCCGGCAATCAGCCCCAGCATTTT. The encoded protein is CASSLAAGFWGPGNQPQHF.